What follows are 27 T cell receptor beta chains derived from one specimen sequenced in a study of regulatory T cells in long-lasting Graves disease. Time point: newly diagnosed GD, antithyroid drugs for less than 3 months. RNA isolated from PBMCs was used to make the TCR library. According to the study, TCR beta libraries were built with iRepertoire HTBI primers and CDR3-region Arm-PCR. TCRdb passed the multiplex PCR reads through MiXCR, listing each CDR3 protein once. The sample records hundreds of thousands of distinct CDR3 sequences, about 15% being singletons. This same sample was also taken into another study, of T cells in Graves' hyperthyroidism and ophthalmopathy.

The material sequenced was peripheral blood mononuclear cells (PBMCs), taken at new diagnosis, from a patient treated with antithyroid drugs. The origin of the receptors is a middle-aged woman with Graves disease.

Many counts were recorded for this clonotype. The V and J genes are TRBV27 and TRBJ1-2, with D unresolved. CDR3 length: 14 residues. The germline V gene has CDR1 MNHEY and CDR2 SMNVEV (reference sequence). The germline V and J ends were trimmed by 5 bases and 4 bases, with 14 bases remaining between them. DNA for the CDR3: TGTGCCAGCAGTCAAGCGGGGAGGCGCTATGGCTACACCTTC. Translation: CASSQAGRRYGYTF.

This clonotype has only a few counts. This CDR3 is CASRLGAFYTF. The CDR3 bases are TGTGCCAGCAGACTCGGAGCTTTCTACACCTTC. The V call is TRBV6-1, the J call TRBJ1-2; the D is unclear. Trimming cost V 6 bases and J 10 bases, with 12 bases left between them. This CDR3 is 11 amino acids long. CDR1 MNHNS and CDR2 SASEGT come from the germline V gene.

The J gene is TRBJ1-2, the V gene TRBV4-1, with TRBD1 matching over 7 bases. Germline V gene sequence: CDR1 MGHRA, CDR2 YSYEKL. The junction had 1 base not matched to a gene; V was cut back by 3 bases and J by 3 bases. CDR3 size: 13 residues. The DNA for the CDR3 is TGCGCCAGCAGCCACCAGGGGGACTATGGCTACACCTTC. The encoded protein is CASSHQGDYGYTF.

This clonotype has ten or more counts. This chain connects TRBV5-1 to TRBJ1-5; a weak D match, TRBD1 (6 bases). V was pared by 7 bases and J by 3 bases, with 11 bases between. CDR1 SGHRS and CDR2 YFSETQ come from the germline V gene. The CDR3 is made up of 13 amino acids. This CDR3 reads CASETGANQPQHF. The DNA of the CDR3 is TGCGCCAGCGAGACAGGAGCCAATCAGCCCCAGCATTTT.

This clonotype has more than one count but fewer than ten. The J gene is TRBJ2-1, the V gene TRBV7-2; D remains unclear. CDR1 SGHTA and CDR2 FQGNSA come from the germline V gene. The CDR3 is 13 residues long. The ends were cut back, 4 bases at V and 7 bases at J, with 11 bases in the middle. CDR3 nucleotides: TGTGCCAGCAGCTCCCTGGCTACGAATGAGCAGTTCTTC. It specifies CASSSLATNEQFF.

This clonotype turned up a few times. The chain links TRBV28 to TRBJ2-5; D not resolved. The germline gives CDR1 MDHEN, CDR2 SYDVKM. The CDR3 contains 14 residues. V was trimmed by 6 bases and J by 4 bases, leaving 15 bases between them. The DNA of the CDR3 is TGTGCCAGCAGGGGCGTGGCGTCCGTAGAGACCCAGTACTTC. Amino acid sequence: CASRGVASVETQYF.

This clonotype was seen ten or more times. One end of the junction does not line up with germline, which may come from a read error. The chain is built from TRBV5-1 and TRBJ1-1; D is possibly TRBD1 (6 bases). The CDR3 runs to 14 residues. In germline, CDR1 is SGHRS, CDR2 YFSETQ. CDR3 sequence: CASSLQTGNTEAFF. Here the CDR3 DNA reads TGTGCCAGCAGTTTACAGACAGGAAACACTGAAGCTTTCTTT.

This clonotype was detected ten times or more. The rearrangement links TRBV3-1 to TRBJ2-1, with 7 bases lining up with TRBD2. After removal of 7 bases from V and 10 bases from J, the junction contained 4 bases not matched to a gene. In germline, CDR1 is LGHDT, CDR2 YNNKEL (reference sequence). The CDR3 covers 11 residues. As DNA, the CDR3 is TGTGCCAGCAAGCTAGCGGCGGAGCAGTTCTTC. Amino acid sequence: CASKLAAEQFF.

The chain is built from TRBV9 and TRBJ2-4, with 10 bases identical to TRBD2. CDR3 size: 20 residues. V shed 0 bases, J shed 0 bases, and the junction held 12 bases outside the gene matches. Germline loops: CDR1 SGDLS, CDR2 YYNGEE. The CDR3 DNA sequence: TGTGCCAGCAGCGTAGGTGTTGGGTCTAGCGGGGGAATAGCCAAAAACATTCAGTACTTC. It yields the protein CASSVGVGSSGGIAKNIQYF.

This clonotype was observed many times. The chain joins TRBV2 to TRBJ2-3; 7 positions match TRBD1. The germline V gene encodes CDR1 SNHLY and CDR2 FYNNEI. V was clipped by 10 bases and J by 0 bases; unmatched bases: 10. This CDR3 is 15 amino acids long. The CDR3 here is CAIVVGQASTDTQYF. The CDR3 region has the DNA TGTGCCATCGTAGTAGGACAGGCGAGCACAGATACGCAGTATTTT.

This clonotype was observed at least ten times. The chain uses TRBV28 and TRBJ2-5; the match to TRBD2 covers 11 bases. This CDR3 region has 18 residues. Germline V gives CDR1 MDHEN, CDR2 SYDVKM. Trimming at V came to 4 bases and at J to 2 bases, leaving 12 bases not matched to a gene. The CDR3: CASSSPTSGTYLQETQYF. In DNA, the CDR3 is TGTGCCAGCAGTTCCCCGACTAGCGGGACGTACCTGCAAGAGACCCAGTACTTC.

The chain has TRBV6-1 and TRBJ1-5; weak D call: TRBD1 (6 bases). CDR3 length: 13 amino acids. V was clipped by 5 bases and J by 5 bases, with 10 bases between them. Germline CDR1 and CDR2: MNHNS and SASEGT. The CDR3 region has the DNA TGTGCCAGCAGTAAATACAGGGATCAGCCCCAGCATTTT. It encodes CASSKYRDQPQHF.

This clonotype was counted at least ten times. The V gene is TRBV11-2, the J gene TRBJ2-1; D possibly uses TRBD1 or TRBD2 (5 bases each). Trimming shortened V by 5 bases and J by 8 bases, and 16 bases separated the two germline ends. This CDR3 contains 14 residues. The germline gives CDR1 SGHAT, CDR2 FQNNGV. CDR3 amino acids: CASSIPGAGDEQFF. CDR3 DNA sequence: TGTGCCAGCAGCATACCCGGGGCCGGGGATGAGCAGTTCTTC.

The V gene is TRBV2, the J gene TRBJ2-3; 7 bases are shared with TRBD2. The V segment lost 1 base and the J segment 5 bases; nucleotides outside the gene matches: 6. Germline values: CDR1 SNHLY, CDR2 FYNNEI. This CDR3 is built from 15 residues. DNA of the CDR3: TGTGCCAGCAGTGAAGGGGAGGGGCAAGGAGATACGCAGTATTTT. Its translation: CASSEGEGQGDTQYF.

The chain uses TRBV11-1 and TRBJ2-2; D remains unclear. V was cut by 5 bases and J by 2 bases, with 6 bases left in between. Looked up from germline, CDR1 is SGHAT and CDR2 is FQDESV (reference sequence). The CDR3 is made up of 13 amino acids. For the CDR3, the DNA is TGTGCCAGCAGCCGACTTAACACCGGGGAGCTGTTTTTT. It specifies CASSRLNTGELFF.

This clonotype appeared a few times. The rearrangement joins TRBV13 to TRBJ2-3; 7 bases are shared with TRBD2. The CDR3 runs 15 residues. The germline gives CDR1 PRHDT, CDR2 FYEKMQ (reference sequence). V lost 3 bases, J lost 3 bases, and 6 bases stayed unmatched. CDR3 residues: CASSFGGGGTDTQYF. The CDR3 DNA reads as TGTGCCAGCAGCTTCGGCGGGGGAGGGACAGATACGCAGTATTTT.

This clonotype was recorded many times. The V call is TRBV2, the J call TRBJ1-5, with 7 bases identical to TRBD1. This CDR3 is 14 amino acids long. The germline CDR1 and CDR2 sequences are SNHLY and FYNNEI. With V trimmed by 2 bases and J by 7 bases, 5 bases remained unmatched. In DNA form, the CDR3 reads TGTGCCAGCAGTGAAAGTGGGACAGAGCAGCCCCAGCATTTT. Protein: CASSESGTEQPQHF. Using reference TRBV2 and TRBJ1-5 for the parts outside the CDR3, the full variable domain is EPEVTQTPSHQVTQMGQEVILRCVPISNHLYFYWYRQILGQKVEFLVSFYNNEISEKSEIFDDQFSVERPDGSNFTLKIRSTKLEDSAMYFCASSESGTEQPQHFGDGTRLSIL.

As to this clonotype: One end of the junction is discordant with germline, which a read error may explain. The chain uses TRBV5-1 and TRBJ1-5; TRBD1 might be the D (6 bases). The CDR3 is 15 residues long. Germline V CDR1 and CDR2: SGHRS, YFSETQ. The CDR3 region is CASSSTGLGNQPQHF. CDR3 coding DNA: TGTGCCAGCAGCAGCACAGGGTTGGGCAATCAGCCCCAGCATTTT.

This clonotype turned up a few times. CDR3 residues: CSARDHEHATQYF. Written as DNA, the CDR3 is TGCAGTGCTAGAGATCATGAACATGCGACCCAGTACTTC. The chain joins TRBV20-1 to TRBJ2-5; D remains unclear. The length of the CDR3 is 13 residues. V was shortened by 0 bases and J by 7 bases, with 12 bases between the two germline ends. Per germline, CDR1 DFQATT and CDR2 SNEGSKA (reference sequence).

This clonotype appeared a few times. The DNA of the CDR3 is TGTGCCAGTAGTAACGGACAGCCCGTCTCTGGGGCCAACGTCCTGACTTTC. Its protein product is CASSNGQPVSGANVLTF. The chain employs TRBV19 and TRBJ2-6, with D maybe TRBD1 (6 bases). Germline assignment: CDR1 LNHDA and CDR2 SQIVND (reference sequence). Trimming took off 4 bases at V and 0 bases at J, with 13 bases between the two ends. This CDR3 has 17 residues.

This clonotype came up many times. The chain carries TRBV18 and TRBJ2-3, with a weak D call TRBD2 (6 bases). V was shortened by 0 bases and J by 0 bases, with 10 bases between the two germline ends. Germline V gives CDR1 KGHSH, CDR2 LQKENI. This CDR3 has 16 residues. This CDR3 is CASSPPSGTSTDTQYF. The CDR3 DNA sequence: TGTGCCAGCTCACCACCCTCCGGGACTAGCACAGATACGCAGTATTTT.

Many counts were recorded for this clonotype. The V gene is TRBV18, the J gene TRBJ1-1; D ambiguous. This CDR3 comprises 11 residues. V lost 2 bases and J 12 bases, leaving 10 bases between the germline ends. Germline V CDR1 and CDR2: KGHSH, LQKENI. The CDR3 here is CASSPEQRPFF. The CDR3 nucleotides are TGTGCCAGCTCACCAGAGCAGCGGCCTTTCTTT.

CDR3 amino acids: CASSLKTSGGLVTDTQYF. CDR3 bases: TGTGCCAGTTCCCTTAAGACTAGCGGGGGCCTCGTCACAGATACGCAGTATTTT. This chain uses TRBV18 with TRBJ2-3; TRBD2 matches at 12 bases. This CDR3 is built from 18 residues. The J segment lost 2 bases and the V segment lost 9 bases, leaving 15 bases of the junction unmatched. Germline V lookup: CDR1 KGHSH, CDR2 LQKENI.

This sequence joins TRBV5-5 and TRBJ1-2; D is uncertain. V was pared by 0 bases and J by 7 bases, with 13 bases between. The CDR3 loop spans 14 amino acids. Germline CDR1 SGHKS, CDR2 YYEKEE (reference sequence). The CDR3 DNA reads as TGTGCCAGCAGCTTGGTTTCATCTAGCGTTGGCTACACCTTC. It yields the protein CASSLVSSSVGYTF.

This clonotype has at least ten counts. This chain connects TRBV11-3 to TRBJ2-1; D gene unclear. The CDR3 is made up of 15 amino acids. V was pared by 5 bases and J by 0 bases, with 11 bases between. CDR1 SGHNT and CDR2 YENEEA come from the germline V gene. The CDR3 sequence is CASSPLVSSYNEQFF. The CDR3 coding sequence is TGTGCCAGCAGCCCCCTGGTTAGCTCCTACAATGAGCAGTTCTTC.

The sample holds a few counts of this clonotype. The chain couples TRBV29-1 to TRBJ1-6, with D tentatively TRBD1 (5 bases). Deletions cut 6 bases from V and 13 bases from J, with 19 bases between. The CDR3 is made up of 13 amino acids. The germline gives CDR1 SQVTM, CDR2 ANQGSEA. The CDR3 loop is CSVATDGSGPLHF. The DNA of the CDR3 is TGCAGCGTGGCCACGGACGGGTCAGGGCCCCTCCACTTT. Full variable domain (missing parts from reference TRBV29-1 and TRBJ1-6): SAVISQKPSRDICQRGTSLTIQCQVDSQVTMMFWYRQQPGQSLTLIATANQGSEATYESGFVIDKFPISRPNLTFSTLTVSNMSPEDSSIYLCSVATDGSGPLHFGNGTRLTVT.

This chain joins TRBV30 and TRBJ1-6, with TRBD1 as a possible D gene (5 bases). CDR3 length: 13 residues. The V end was cut by 1 base, the J end by 9 bases, with 10 bases between. Germline V CDR1 and CDR2: GTSNPN, SVGIG (reference sequence). CDR3 in DNA: TGTGCCTGGAGTGATGAACAGGTTTCACCCCTCCACTTT. Protein sequence: CAWSDEQVSPLHF.